This TCR beta chain was identified in a study of cytomegalovirus exposure and HLA in healthy donors. Study-wide background: Of the donors genotyped, 300 to 500 in all, 75% to 85% fell in the Caucasian-associated ancestry cluster.

The CDR3 extends over 15 amino acids. CDR1 and CDR2 from the germline V gene are MDHEN and SYDVKM. With V trimmed by 3 bases and J by 6 bases, 5 bases remained unmatched. The PCR was carried out with 60 Vbeta primers and 13 Jbeta primers. Profiling relied on immunoSEQ multiplex PCR, and the TCRdb table lists in-frame clones only, not all of them. Reported are under 150,000 clones; the ten largest clones contain less than 3.5%. Study-wide findings and caveats: Solely CMV serostatus was available to characterize immune exposure. The authors excluded some V segments, including TRBV6-2 and TRBV6-3, as indistinguishable. When analyzed later, the rates of TCR association showed variation by HLA locus, with DRB1 the most and HLA-C the fewest.

Concerning this clone: Its antigen is not known.

The clonotype was recovered from a man in his forties in good health and CMV-seronegative. The J gene is TRBJ2-1, the V gene TRBV28, with TRBD2 identical over 10 bases. The sequencing input was PBMCs. The CDR3 region has the DNA TGTGCCAGCAGTTTGAGGACTAGCGGACTCAATGAGCAGTTCTTC. Its translation: CASSLRTSGLNEQFF.